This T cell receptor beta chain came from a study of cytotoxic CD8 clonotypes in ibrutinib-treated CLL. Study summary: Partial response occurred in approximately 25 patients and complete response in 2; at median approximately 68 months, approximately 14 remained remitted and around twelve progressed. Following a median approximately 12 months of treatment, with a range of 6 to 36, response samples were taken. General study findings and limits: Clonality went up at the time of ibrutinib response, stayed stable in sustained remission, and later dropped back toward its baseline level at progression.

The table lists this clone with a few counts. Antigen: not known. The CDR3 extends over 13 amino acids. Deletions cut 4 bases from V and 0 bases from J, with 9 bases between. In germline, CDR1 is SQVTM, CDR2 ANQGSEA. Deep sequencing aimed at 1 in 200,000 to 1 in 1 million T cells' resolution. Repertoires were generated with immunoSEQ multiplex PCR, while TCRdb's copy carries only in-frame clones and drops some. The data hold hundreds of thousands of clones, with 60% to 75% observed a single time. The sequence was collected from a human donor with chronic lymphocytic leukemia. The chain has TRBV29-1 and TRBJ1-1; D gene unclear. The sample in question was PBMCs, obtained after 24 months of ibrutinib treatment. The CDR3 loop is CSVGGRMNTEAFF. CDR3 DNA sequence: TGCAGCGTTGGCGGACGGATGAACACTGAAGCTTTCTTT.